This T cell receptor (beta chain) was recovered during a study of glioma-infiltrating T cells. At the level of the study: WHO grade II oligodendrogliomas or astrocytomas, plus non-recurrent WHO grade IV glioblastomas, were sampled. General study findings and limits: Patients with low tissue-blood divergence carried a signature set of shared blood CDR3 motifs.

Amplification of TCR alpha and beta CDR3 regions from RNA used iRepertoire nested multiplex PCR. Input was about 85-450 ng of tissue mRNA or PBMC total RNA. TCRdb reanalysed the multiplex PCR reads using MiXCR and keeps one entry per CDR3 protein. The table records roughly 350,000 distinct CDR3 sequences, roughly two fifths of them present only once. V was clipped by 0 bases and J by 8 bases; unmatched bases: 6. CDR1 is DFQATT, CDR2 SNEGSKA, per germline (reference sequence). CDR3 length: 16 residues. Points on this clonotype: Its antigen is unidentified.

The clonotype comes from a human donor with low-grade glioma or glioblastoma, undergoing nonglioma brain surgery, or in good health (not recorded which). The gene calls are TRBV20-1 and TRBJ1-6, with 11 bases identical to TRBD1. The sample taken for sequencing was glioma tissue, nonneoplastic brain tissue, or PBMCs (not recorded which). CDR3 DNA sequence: TGCAGTGCTAGAGAGGACAGGGGGCTTCTCGATTCACCCCTCCACTTT. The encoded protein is CSAREDRGLLDSPLHF.